This T cell receptor beta chain originates from a study of T cells in Graves' hyperthyroidism and ophthalmopathy. Study-wide results and limits: A 13 V-J model separated ophthalmopathy from stable hyperthyroidism.

To note about this clonotype: Its target is not known.

Clinical Activity Scores of at least 3, NOSPECS grades of at least 4 and durations under 3 months characterized ophthalmopathy patients. Template material for amplifying TCR beta CDR3 regions consisted of RNA transcripts. During a first-round RT-PCR of the TCR CDR3, the HTBI primer set was used. TCRdb re-derived calls from the multiplex PCR reads in MiXCR, one entry per CDR3 protein. The table lists 700,000 or so distinct CDR3 sequences, about 14% of them singletons. The CDR3 spans 16 residues. The V end lost 3 bases, the J end lost 1 base, and 13 bases lay between the germline ends. Germline CDR1 reads MDHEN; CDR2 reads SYDVKM.

Sequencing was carried out using blood. The V gene is TRBV28, the J gene TRBJ1-5, with unresolved D. The TCR was taken from a woman aged 45-60 years with Graves' ophthalmopathy. In nucleotides, the CDR3 is TGTGCCAGCAGTTTTGTAAGCCGGAGCAGCAATCAGCCCCAGCATTTT. It encodes CASSFVSRSSNQPQHF.